The 16 T cell receptor beta chains presented below share a single source sample, sequenced in a study of human T cells and chemical hapten exposure (dated by TCRdb to about 2021). What this sample's time point label stands for: pre-sensitization, week 0. The sample's treatment or condition label is to be understood as: therapeutic diphenylcyclopropenone sensitization with weekly scalp DPC. Libraries were built with RACE. These reads were obtained on a NextSeq 500. TCRdb applied fastp at Q25 and MiXCR to the public reads, then kept only in-frame beta chains. CDR3 protein duplicates are merged, each entry listing the most common genes and DNA. Present in this sample are about 59,000 distinct CDR3 sequences, about 11% of which were seen just once. In total, the top ten clones hold 3.5% to 4.5% of the sample. The input for sequencing was whole blood, taken in connection with sensitization to the hapten diphenylcyclopropenone (DPC). Receptors were obtained from a woman aged 40 to 50 with alopecia areata. Some clones in this sample may be carry-over from other donors' samples.

This clonotype was seen only a few times. One end of the junction fails to match germline, which may point to a read error. The chain carries TRBV15 and TRBJ1-4; no clear D. The length of the CDR3 is 13 residues. Germline values: CDR1 LNHNV, CDR2 YYDKDF (reference sequence). The CDR3 loop reads CVTREGSNEKLFF. The CDR3 DNA sequence: TGTGTCACCCGGGAGGGCTCTAATGAAAAACTGTTTTTT.

This clonotype was seen many times. The rearrangement uses TRBV4-3 and TRBJ2-3; 7 bases line up with TRBD2. This CDR3 region has 15 residues. The V gene's germline CDR1 is LGHNA and CDR2 YSLEER. With 4 bases clipped from V and 2 bases from J, the junction kept 6 bases outside the gene matches. In DNA form, the CDR3 reads TGCGCCAGCAGCCTAGGACTAGTGGACACAGATACGCAGTATTTT. It codes for CASSLGLVDTDTQYF.

J is TRBJ2-4 and V is TRBV7-2; 8 bases match TRBD1. The V segment lost 5 bases and the J segment 14 bases; nucleotides outside the gene matches: 8. The CDR3 is 12 amino acids. Germline V lookup: CDR1 SGHTA, CDR2 FQGNSA. The CDR3 bases are TGTGCCAGCAGCGTTGGGACAGGTGGGAAGTACTTC. This codes for CASSVGTGGKYF.

This clonotype was found a few times. This chain links TRBV24-1 with TRBJ2-2; 9 bases agree with TRBD1. CDR1 and CDR2 (germline): KGHDR, SFDVKD. The CDR3 covers 14 residues. The junction had 6 bases not matched to a gene; V was cut back by 10 bases and J by 4 bases. CDR3 DNA sequence: TGTGCCACGGGTGGACAGGGGCGCACCGGGGAGCTGTTTTTT. Residues: CATGGQGRTGELFF.

In this sample, this clonotype turned up many times. The V gene is TRBV20-1, the J gene TRBJ2-6; 10 bases fit TRBD1. The CDR3 consists of 17 residues. V was pared by 3 bases and J by 4 bases, with 9 bases of the junction left unmatched. Germline CDR1 is DFQATT and CDR2 is SNEGSKA (reference sequence). CDR3 sequence reads: CSASFWGQGPGANVLTF. The DNA of the CDR3 is TGCAGTGCTAGCTTTTGGGGACAGGGGCCCGGGGCCAACGTCCTGACTTTC.

The J gene is TRBJ2-3, the V gene TRBV5-1, with 12 positions matching TRBD2. Germline V lookup: CDR1 SGHRS, CDR2 YFSETQ. This CDR3 region has 16 residues. Trimming took 0 bases from V and 4 from J; bases not matched to a gene: 3. CDR3 amino acids: CASSLELAGGPDTQYF. CDR3 DNA sequence: TGCGCCAGCAGCTTGGAACTAGCGGGAGGTCCAGATACGCAGTATTTT.

By share, this clonotype counts as medium-sized. V usage is TRBV7-8 and J usage is TRBJ2-2, with D perhaps TRBD1 (6 bases). V lost 5 bases and J lost 4, with 14 bases in between. CDR1 is SGHVS and CDR2 is FQNEAQ in the germline V gene. The CDR3 sequence is 15 residues long. This CDR3 reads CASSALQGPTGELFF. The CDR3 DNA follows: TGTGCCAGCAGCGCCTTACAGGGACCCACCGGGGAGCTGTTTTTT.

The chain links TRBV20-1 to TRBJ2-1; D possibly corresponds to TRBD2 (5 bases). This CDR3 contains 17 residues. Germline V CDR1 and CDR2: DFQATT, SNEGSKA (reference sequence). The V gene lost 1 base and the J gene lost 2 bases, with 18 bases spanning the gap. The CDR3 reads CSARATFPEEAYNEQFF. The CDR3 DNA reads as TGCAGTGCTAGAGCCACGTTCCCCGAGGAGGCCTACAATGAGCAGTTCTTC.

This clonotype was detected a few times. The chain joins TRBV4-3 to TRBJ2-3, with 8 bases fitting TRBD2. Germline V CDR1 and CDR2: LGHNA, YSLEER. The CDR3 consists of 19 residues. J gave up 2 bases and V 1 base, and 14 bases lay outside the gene matches. This chain's CDR3 is CASSQGSGLAGGLTDTQYF. The CDR3 DNA sequence: TGCGCCAGCAGCCAAGGCTCCGGACTAGCCGGGGGCCTCACAGATACGCAGTATTTT.

This clonotype has a count of ten or more. The V call is TRBV6-2 or TRBV6-3, the J call TRBJ2-7, with TRBD2 matching over 7 bases. The CDR3 contains 18 residues. In germline, CDR1 is MNHEY, CDR2 SVGEGT. The junction had 17 bases not matched to a gene; V was cut back by 3 bases and J by 3 bases. CDR3 amino acids: CASSYSSRGLAVLYEQYF. As DNA, the CDR3 is TGTGCCAGCAGTTATTCATCGAGGGGCCTAGCGGTCCTCTACGAGCAGTACTTC.

This clonotype showed up many times. The chain has TRBV29-1 and TRBJ2-1, with D tentatively TRBD1 (5 bases). Germline CDR1 is SQVTM and CDR2 is ANQGSEA. V lost 1 base to trimming and J lost 8 bases, with 12 bases between them. There are 13 residues in the CDR3. CDR3 region: CSVEAGLSDEQFF. The CDR3 nucleotides read TGCAGCGTTGAAGCAGGGCTGAGCGATGAGCAGTTCTTC.

Note on this clonotype: This may be a read error: a much more frequent sequence differs by one nucleotide. This chain joins TRBV5-5 and TRBJ1-1; unclear D gene. This CDR3 is 15 amino acids long. Germline V gene sequence: CDR1 SGHKS, CDR2 YYEKEE (reference sequence). CDR3 sequence: CANSLSSDLNTEAFF. DNA of the CDR3: TGTGCCAACAGCTTATCCTCGGACTTGAACACTGAAGCTTTCTTT. The whole variable domain, filled in from reference TRBV5-5 and TRBJ1-1, reads DAGVTQSPTHLIKTRGQQVTLRCSPISGHKSVSWYQQVLGQGPQFIFQYYEKEERGRGNFPDRFSARQFPNYSSELNVNALLLGDSALYLCANSLSSDLNTEAFFGQGTRLTVV.

This chain joins TRBV19 and TRBJ2-2, with 7 bases that match TRBD1. The CDR3 is 14 residues long. V dropped 4 bases and J dropped 2; count of bases not matched to a gene: 1. Germline V lookup: CDR1 LNHDA, CDR2 SQIVND (reference sequence). The CDR3 is CASSRQGNTGELFF. The CDR3 DNA reads as TGTGCCAGTAGTAGACAGGGAAACACCGGGGAGCTGTTTTTT.

This clonotype was observed a handful of times. V gene TRBV28 combines with J gene TRBJ2-7; D remains unclear. The length of the CDR3 is 12 residues. V was shortened by 2 bases and J by 4 bases, with 6 bases between the two germline ends. Per the germline V gene, CDR1 is MDHEN and CDR2 is SYDVKM. The CDR3 region is CASSLNGYEQYF. The CDR3, as DNA: TGTGCCAGCAGTTTAAACGGGTACGAGCAGTACTTC. Full variable domain (outside the CDR3, taken from reference TRBV28 and TRBJ2-7): DVKVTQSSRYLVKRTGEKVFLECVQDMDHENMFWYRQDPGLGLRLIYFSYDVKMKEKGDIPEGYSVSREKKERFSLILESASTNQTSMYLCASSLNGYEQYFGPGTRLTVT.

This clonotype came up a few times. The chain couples TRBV20-1 to TRBJ2-1; 12 nucleotides align to TRBD2. The trim removed 6 bases at V and 4 bases at J, leaving 10 bases unmatched. This CDR3 region has 16 residues. Germline lookup yields CDR1 DFQATT and CDR2 SNEGSKA (reference sequence). CDR3 bases: TGCAGTGCGGAGAGACTAGCGGGAGATAAGTACAATGAGCAGTTCTTC. Protein: CSAERLAGDKYNEQFF.

About this clonotype: Its ends do not fully match the called genes, so a read error is possible. V and J are TRBV12-5 and TRBJ2-2; D perhaps matches TRBD2 (5 bases). This CDR3 region has 15 residues. Germline values: CDR1 LGHNT, CDR2 FRNRAP. CDR3: CASGLGSAGAGELFF. As DNA, the CDR3 is TGTGCTAGTGGGTTGGGGTCGGCGGGCGCCGGGGAGCTGTTTTTT.